Listed below are T cell receptor beta chains from one sample, sequenced in a study of shared clonotypes between healthy human individuals. Only in-frame clones appear in the TCRdb table, and some are missing; sequencing was by immunoSEQ multiplex PCR. The sample contains roughly 2,000,000 clones, around 96% of which appear only once. The specimen was naive CD8+ T cells sorted from blood. The receptor source for this set is a man between 18 and 35 years old in good health. Both conserved end residues are part of each CDR3. The D gene is left open where the match is weak. A row's size may be missing; if present it is once, few, many or a size class.

TRBJ2-7	TRBV4-1	.	.	TGCGCCAGCAGCCAAGATCTTAGAGACGAGCAGTACTTC	CASSQDLRDEQYF
TRBJ2-7	TRBV6-5	.	.	TGTGCCAGCAGTTACGGCTCGATGCGCTACGAGCAGTACTTC	CASSYGSMRYEQYF
TRBJ2-7	TRBV10-2	.	.	TGCGCCAGCAGTGATGGCCAGGGCTACGAGCAGTACTTC	CASSDGQGYEQYF
TRBJ2-7	TRBV6-1	.	TRBD2	TGTGCCACCTCCCTGCGACTAGCGGGAGAGGGAGAGCAGTACTTC	CATSLRLAGEGEQYF
TRBJ1-4	TRBV6-6	.	.	TGTGCCAGCAGTTACGTCGGGGTCTCAACTAATGAAAAACTGTTTTTT	CASSYVGVSTNEKLFF
TRBJ2-1	TRBV7-6	.	.	TGTGCCAGCAGCATCAACTGGGGGGATGAGCAGTTCTTC	CASSINWGDEQFF
TRBJ2-2	TRBV4-3	once	.	TGCGCCAGCAGCCCCGGAACCGGGGAGCTGTTTTTT	CASSPGTGELFF
TRBJ1-4	TRBV19	.	.	TGTGCCAGTAGTATAGCCGGCAGTGAGGGTGAAAAACTGTTTTTT	CASSIAGSEGEKLFF
TRBJ2-3	TRBV2	.	TRBD2	TGTGCCAGCAGTGAATGGACTAGTTTGGCAGATACGCAGTATTTT	CASSEWTSLADTQYF
TRBJ2-3	TRBV30	.	.	TGTGCCTGGAGTTATGGGGCCCAGGGGGATACGCAGTATTTT	CAWSYGAQGDTQYF
TRBJ2-7	TRBV28	.	.	TGTGCCAGCAGTTTGGACGGGTACGAGCAGTACTTC	CASSLDGYEQYF
TRBJ2-2	TRBV11-2	.	TRBD2	TGTGCCAGCAGCCCTGACGGACTAGCTTATTCCGGGGAGCTGTTTTTT	CASSPDGLAYSGELFF
TRBJ1-2	TRBV29-1	once	TRBD1	TGCAGCGCCCAGGGGGCAATGGATGGCTACACCTTC	CSAQGAMDGYTF
TRBJ2-7	TRBV6-6	.	.	TGTGCCAGCAGTCAACCTCCAGGGGACCATTTTGCCGAGCAGTACTTC	CASSQPPGDHFAEQYF
TRBJ2-5	TRBV7-9	.	TRBD2	TGTGCCAGCAGCTTAGCCAGGACTAGCGGGATGGAAGAGACCCAGTACTTC	CASSLARTSGMEETQYF
TRBJ1-1	TRBV11-2	.	.	TGTGCCAGCAGCACCGGACGTCCGGGGAACACTGAAGCTTTCTTT	CASSTGRPGNTEAFF
TRBJ1-2	TRBV5-4	.	.	TGTGCCAGCAGCTTTGATGGGGTTGGCTATGGCTACACCTTC	CASSFDGVGYGYTF
TRBJ2-1	TRBV11-2	once	.	TGTGCCAGCAGCCTTAGCCGTACCAGAGTTTACAATGAGCAGTTCTTC	CASSLSRTRVYNEQFF
TRBJ1-5	TRBV19	.	TRBD1	TGTGCCAGTAGTACAGTTCGGGACAGGGACCCTAATCAGCCCCAGCATTTT	CASSTVRDRDPNQPQHF
TRBJ1-2	TRBV6-5	.	.	TGTGCCAGCCTACCGACAGGAGAAGGCTATGGCTACACCTTC	CASLPTGEGYGYTF
TRBJ1-4	TRBV19	.	.	TGTGCCAGTAGTAAGGACGGTTTCGAGGATGAAAAACTGTTTTTT	CASSKDGFEDEKLFF
TRBJ2-3	TRBV6-5	.	.	TGTGCCAGCAGTTTCTCCGGCACAGATACGCAGTATTTT	CASSFSGTDTQYF
TRBJ1-1	TRBV27	.	.	TGTGCCAGCAGTTTATCAACTGAAGCTTTCTTT	CASSLSTEAFF
TRBJ2-3	TRBV18	once	.	TGTGCCAGCTCACCAGGGAGGAGGGTTCCAGATACGCAGTATTTT	CASSPGRRVPDTQYF
TRBJ2-2	TRBV28	.	.	TGTGCCAGCAGTTTAAAAAAGGACGGGACCGGGGAGCTGTTTTTT	CASSLKKDGTGELFF
TRBJ2-2	TRBV5-6	.	.	TGTGCCAGCAGTCGGGACCTTGACACCGGGGAGCTGTTTTTT	CASSRDLDTGELFF
TRBJ2-7	TRBV6-9	.	TRBD2	TGTGCCAGCAGTTACAGCGGGGGGTTCTACGAGCAGTACTTC	CASSYSGGFYEQYF
TRBJ2-1	TRBV4-1	.	.	TGCGCCAGCAGCCAAGTTCCGGACTTCCTAACCTACAATGAGCAGTTCTTC	CASSQVPDFLTYNEQFF
TRBJ2-4	TRBV10-3	.	TRBD1	TGTGCCATCAGCCCGGAAGGACAGGAGGAAAACATTCAGTACTTC	CAISPEGQEENIQYF
TRBJ2-1	TRBV28	.	TRBD1	TGTGCCAGCAGTTTCAGGGGGTTACGTGATGAGCAGTTCTTC	CASSFRGLRDEQFF
TRBJ2-7	TRBV7-9	.	TRBD1	TGTGCCAGCAGCCGACCGGGACAGTACTACGAGCAGTACTTC	CASSRPGQYYEQYF
TRBJ2-3	TRBV4-3	.	TRBD2	TGCGCCAGCAGCCGGCTCACTAGCGGGGTCACAGATACGCAGTATTTT	CASSRLTSGVTDTQYF
TRBJ2-7	TRBV7-6	.	.	TGTGCCAGCAGCCTCGGGACTGCAAGGTACGAGCAGTACTTC	CASSLGTARYEQYF
TRBJ2-7	TRBV6-5	.	.	TGTGCCAGCTCTGATTGGGAGCAGTACTTC	CASSDWEQYF
TRBJ1-2	TRBV10-3	.	.	TGTGCCATCAGTGACCTGGATTATGGCTACACCTTC	CAISDLDYGYTF
TRBJ2-1	TRBV9	.	.	TGTGCCAGCAGCGAGGACCCAAAATTCAATGAGCAGTTCTTC	CASSEDPKFNEQFF
TRBJ2-7	TRBV5-6	.	.	TGTGCCAGCGCAGGGCTCTCCTACGAGCAGTACTTC	CASAGLSYEQYF
TRBJ2-7	TRBV7-9	.	TRBD2	TGTGCCAGCAGCCCTAGCCCCGGGACTACCTACGAGCAGTACTTC	CASSPSPGTTYEQYF
TRBJ2-7	TRBV30	.	TRBD1	TGTGCCTGGAGTCCGTGGGGACAGGGGACCTACGAGCAGTACTTC	CAWSPWGQGTYEQYF
TRBJ1-1	TRBV5-4	.	.	TGTGCCAGCAGCTCGCTAACAGGGAATGTTGAAGCTTTCTTT	CASSSLTGNVEAFF
TRBJ2-7	TRBV6-5	.	TRBD1	TGTGCCAGCAGTTACTCGACGACAGGGGGATATGAGCAGTACTTC	CASSYSTTGGYEQYF
TRBJ2-1	TRBV4-3	.	TRBD2	TGCGCCAGCAGCCAACCGCCGTTAGGCGGGGAGGGGTACAATGAGCAGTTCTTC	CASSQPPLGGEGYNEQFF
TRBJ2-7	TRBV14	.	TRBD1	TGTGCCAGCAGTCGAGGGACAGGGTTGGTGTACGAGCAGTACTTC	CASSRGTGLVYEQYF